The sequence of this TCR beta chain was determined in a study of cytomegalovirus exposure and HLA in healthy donors (dated by TCRdb to about 2017). Broadly, across the study: An earlier analysis of about 530 of the donors reported 250 to 300 Gb of sequence data and some 110 million unique TCR beta sequences obtained from about 179 million T cells. The study was designed to test whether signatures of past pathogen exposure could be identified by cataloging public T cell receptors. To predict cytomegalovirus infection status, the study brought together high-throughput TCR immunosequencing, statistical association of individual TCRs with disease status, and machine learning. Around 320 gigabases of sequencing data and around 87 million unique TCR sequences were included in an early release covering about 700 HLA-typed donors. To study patterns of TCR occurrence, a later analysis re-analyzed previously published TCR beta repertoires from 666 donors and added high-resolution HLA genotyping. Donor age, sex, ethnicity and CMV serostatus were collected together with the repertoire data. Class I and class II HLA loci were covered by the typing at four-digit resolution. Every repertoire in the discovery cohort had been generated on one and the same sequencing platform. Using immunosequencing, the study profiled T cell repertoires from fewer than 700 subjects and related those repertoires to cytomegalovirus serostatus. Of the roughly 400 genotyped donors, less than 85% were placed in the genetic ancestry cluster associated with self-reported Caucasian donors. Typing coverage differed by locus: A, B, C, DRB1 and DQB1 were typed in about 620-640 donors, DQA1 in 500 to 550, DPA1 in around 610, and DPB1 in 472. In addition to the first cohort of hundreds of subjects, a separate validation cohort of 120 different subjects was used. In an earlier analysis of about 590 of the donors, high-throughput TCR beta sequencing was used to judge whether each TCR beta V gene segment behaved as functional or pseudogenic. Roughly five DR-DQ haplotypes were handled as single units for association and clustering, since linkage in the cohort was strong. In the later analysis, no new phenotypic data were used to find candidate immune exposures; instead, reliance was placed on TCR beta sequences and their occurrence across donors. A later genetic analysis used genome-wide SNP genotypes for about three fifths of the 666 donors, treating that subset as a discovery cohort. On average, about 200,000 unique TCR beta nucleotide sequences were sequenced per donor among about 400 genotyped donors of the cohort, with 15% to 20% of those sequences being non-productive.

The library was obtained by the immunoSEQ multiplex PCR assay. A mixture of 60 forward primers for TCR Vbeta segments and 13 reverse primers for TCR Jbeta segments was used in the multiplex PCR. A multiplex PCR assay on genomic DNA amplified the CDR3 region of rearranged TCR beta genes. On the Illumina HiSeq System, the amplified TCR beta libraries were sequenced as 87-base-pair reads. Turning to the authors' computational methods: A later analysis counted around 72 million unique TCR beta chains across the 550 to 700 repertoires, and some 11 million of these chains were shared by at least two donors. Raw reads were error-corrected and collapsed into unique sequences with a nearest-neighbor algorithm that merged closely related sequences to remove PCR and sequencing errors. To assign V, D and J gene segments, CDR3 sequences were aligned to IMGT reference sequences. For a sequence to be retained, a match of at least six nucleotides to both a V gene segment and a J gene segment was required. Rearrangements were called productive when the CDR3 lacked stop codons and stayed in frame with V and J; all others were non-productive. CDR3 was defined by IMGT convention, running from the second conserved V-encoded cysteine to the conserved J-encoded phenylalanine. In an earlier analysis of approximately 590 of the donors, sequences lacking an unambiguous match to a single V gene segment were excluded. An earlier analysis of fewer than 750 of the donors classified V segments as functional when productive rearrangements were above 56.7% and as segregating when the standard deviation between donors was above 5%. A statistical classification framework was built for diagnosing cytomegalovirus status from the catalog of TCR beta chain sequences. In a later analysis, V and J genes were assigned by comparing TCR nucleotide sequences against IMGT/GENE-DB human TR gene sequences. A later analysis assigned CDR3 sequences and most-parsimonious VDJ recombination scenarios with the TCRdist pipeline. In a later analysis, each TCR beta chain was defined by its CDR3 amino acid sequence together with its V-gene family, and reads without a unique V-gene family were excluded. In a later analysis, 500 to 700 highly shared, low-generation-probability nucleotide sequences were removed to address suspected cross-contamination and a sequencing artifact. In a later analysis, a clonal expansion index was calculated for each public chain from normalized within-repertoire ranks of inferred template counts. Generation probabilities in a later analysis came from a VDJ recombination model fitted to out-of-frame rearrangements, and those results were checked against IGoR. Hypergeometric tests were used in a later analysis to score TCR-TCR, TCR-HLA and TCR-CMV co-occurrence, with a repertoire-size bias correction applied to the TCR pairs. False discovery rates were estimated in a later analysis by permuting HLA or CMV assignments 20 times. In a later analysis, co-occurring TCRs were grouped with DBSCAN, and TCRdist sequence similarity was added when clustering was performed within HLA-allele-positive subsets. Repertoires with fewer than 30,000 or more than 120,000 public chains, plus five repertoires with anomalous nucleotide sharing, were excluded from co-occurrence clustering. The table was pulled from immuneACCESS by TCRdb, which kept in-frame rearrangements only. Such tables lose some clones; where checked, under half of the loss comes from unresolved V genes, and the rest has no known cause. That table supplies the V and J calls and clone size; D and trimming were determined from the DNA. The table for this sample lists approximately 78,000 clones; roughly 80% of them were counted only once. Jointly, the top ten make up roughly 2.3% of the sample.

This clone was counted once. Its specific antigen is unknown. One base away there is no much larger clone; base qualities are not given. Beyond this particular receptor, the publication reports: V-gene and J-gene trimming of TCR beta chains was associated with a missense DCLRE1C variant in a later genetic analysis, and the association was replicated in an independent cohort. In a later genetic analysis, fewer N-insertions in productive TCRs were reported among donors in an Asian-associated ancestry cluster than the 666-donor mean. Only TCR beta chains were sequenced in this cohort, and the absence of alpha or paired-chain data limited detectable features. A few of the identified cytomegalovirus-associated TCR beta chains were confirmed in vitro to be specific for cytomegalovirus antigens. In an earlier analysis of 500 to 650 of the donors, most TCR beta V segments appeared in productive rearrangements about 87% or about 30% of the time, broadly matching IMGT annotations. The earlier analysis of approximately 540 of the donors excluded 15 to 20 rarely observed V segments, including chromosome 9 orphons, because counts were too low. When HLA alleles, especially DR and DQ, strongly co-occurred, attributing TCR associations to individual alleles was difficult. For the cohort, immune exposure information was limited to CMV serostatus. A later analysis associated around 16,000 TCR beta sequences with specific HLA alleles at a false discovery rate of 0.05. According to a later analysis, parvovirus B19, influenza, CMV and Epstein-Barr virus appeared linked to several top co-occurrence clusters. Cytomegalovirus status was reported to be diagnosed by the classifier with high specificity and sensitivity in both the original and validation cohorts. Because some donors lacked HLA typing at each locus, the association tests relied only on the typed subset. Linkage disequilibrium might explain the correlated functional status among segregating V segments, but an unknown experimental factor could not be excluded. A later analysis found that most CMV-associated TCR beta chains appeared HLA-restricted, with HLA associations seemingly driven largely by CMV exposure. A total of 164 TCR beta chains were listed by the study as associated with cytomegalovirus. While some public TCRs were present in many individuals, most TCR sequences turned up only very rarely across donors. The 87-base-pair reads could not distinguish some IMGT-functional V segments, including TRBV6-2 and TRBV6-3, so those segments were excluded. A further reported finding was that TCR beta sequences accurately predicted the HLA-A and HLA-B alleles for most subjects in the first cohort. A later analysis found that HLA-associated TCR beta chains were more clonally expanded and had lower generation probabilities than equally common non-associated chains. According to a later analysis, TCR association rates differed among HLA loci, with DRB1 alleles showing the most associated TCRs and HLA-C alleles showing the fewest. Roughly uniform sequencing depth across donors was assumed in presence/absence analyses, although this assumption may not hold. The authors suggested that the approach could potentially be generalized to other disease states and immunological phenotypes. A group of highly shared sequence variants was considered likely to be a technical artifact of the sequencing pipeline.

CDR1 is given as MNHEY and CDR2 as SMNVEV, both from the germline V gene (reference sequence). The CDR3, from cysteine to phenylalanine, totals 20 residues. Only the CDR3 DNA is retained, 60 bases long and in frame from the first base. After removal of 3 bases from V and 1 base from J, the junction retains 10 bases not matched to a gene. The cohort consisted of 650 to 700 healthy bone marrow donors. At the time of sampling, every cohort member was nominally healthy, though immune exposures that went unrecorded were likely present. The donor was CMV seronegative and belonged to the group of 352 seronegative cohort members. A peripheral blood sample was collected from each donor, and TCR beta sequencing was performed on peripheral blood mononuclear cells. The Qiagen DNeasy Blood Extraction Kit was used to extract genomic DNA from the blood cell samples.

The chain was built from TRBV27 and TRBJ2-1, and 15 bases in between align with TRBD2. The sample comprised PBMCs. The receptor's source is a woman aged 50 to 60 in good health and CMV-seronegative. The CDR3 protein: CASSFPGLAGGPTSYNEQFF. The nucleotide sequence is TGTGCCAGCAGTTTTCCAGGACTAGCGGGGGGGCCGACGTCCTACAATGAGCAGTTCTTC.